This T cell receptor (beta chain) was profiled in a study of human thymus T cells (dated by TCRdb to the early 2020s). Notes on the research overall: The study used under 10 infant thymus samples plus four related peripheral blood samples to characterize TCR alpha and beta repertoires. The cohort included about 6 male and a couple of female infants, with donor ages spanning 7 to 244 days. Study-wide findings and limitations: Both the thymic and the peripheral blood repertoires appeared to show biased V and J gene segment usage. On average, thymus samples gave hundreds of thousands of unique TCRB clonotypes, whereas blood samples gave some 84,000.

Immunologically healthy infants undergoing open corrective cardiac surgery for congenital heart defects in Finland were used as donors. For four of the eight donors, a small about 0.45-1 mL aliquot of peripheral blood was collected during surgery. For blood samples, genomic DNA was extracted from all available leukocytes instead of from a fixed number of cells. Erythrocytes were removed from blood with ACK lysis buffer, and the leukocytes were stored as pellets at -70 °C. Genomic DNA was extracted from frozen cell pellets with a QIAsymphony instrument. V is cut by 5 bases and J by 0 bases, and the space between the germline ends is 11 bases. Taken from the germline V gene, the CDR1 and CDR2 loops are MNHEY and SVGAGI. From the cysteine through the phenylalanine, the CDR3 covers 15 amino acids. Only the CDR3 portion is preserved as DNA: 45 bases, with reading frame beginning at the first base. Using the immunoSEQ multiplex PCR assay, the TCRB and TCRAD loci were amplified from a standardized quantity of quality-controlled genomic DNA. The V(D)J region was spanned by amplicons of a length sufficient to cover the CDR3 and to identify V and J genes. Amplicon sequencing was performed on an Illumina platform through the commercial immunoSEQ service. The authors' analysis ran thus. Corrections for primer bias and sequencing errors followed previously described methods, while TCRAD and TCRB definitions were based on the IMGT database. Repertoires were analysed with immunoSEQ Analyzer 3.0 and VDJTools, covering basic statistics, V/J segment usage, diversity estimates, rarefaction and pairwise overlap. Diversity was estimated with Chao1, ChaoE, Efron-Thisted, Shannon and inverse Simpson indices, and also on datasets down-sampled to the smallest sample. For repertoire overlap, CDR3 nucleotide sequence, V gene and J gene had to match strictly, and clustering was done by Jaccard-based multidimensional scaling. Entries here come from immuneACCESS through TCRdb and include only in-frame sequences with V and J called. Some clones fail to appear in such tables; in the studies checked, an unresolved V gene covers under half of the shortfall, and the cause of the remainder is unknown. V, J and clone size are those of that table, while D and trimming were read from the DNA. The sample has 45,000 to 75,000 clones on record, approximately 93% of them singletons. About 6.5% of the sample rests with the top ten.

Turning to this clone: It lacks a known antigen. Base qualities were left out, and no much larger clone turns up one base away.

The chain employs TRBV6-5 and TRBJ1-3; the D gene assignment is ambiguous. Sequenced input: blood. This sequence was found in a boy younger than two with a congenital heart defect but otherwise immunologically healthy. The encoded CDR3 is CASSPETGSGNTIYF. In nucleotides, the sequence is TGTGCCAGCAGTCCCGAGACGGGCTCTGGAAACACCATATATTTT.